The present T cell receptor beta chain was sequenced within a study of cytomegalovirus exposure and HLA in healthy donors. The study's findings and limits: A later analysis linked a missense DCLRE1C variant to TCR beta V- and J-gene trimming.

About this clone: Its antigen is unidentified.

Germline V lookup: CDR1 SNHLY, CDR2 FYNNEI. This CDR3 is 13 amino acids long. Between the trimmed V and J ends, which lost 4 bases and 5 bases, there was a span of 11 bases. The PCR ran on 60 Vbeta and 13 Jbeta primers. This table comes from immunoSEQ multiplex PCR, and its TCRdb copy is limited to in-frame clones, with some not included. This table has around 210,000 clones, more than 65% appearing once. Sequences were obtained from PBMCs. J is TRBJ1-1 and V is TRBV2; a possible D gene is TRBD1 (6 bases). The TCR originated in a man aged 50-60 years in good health and CMV-seronegative. The CDR3 reads CASSADSGTEAFF. The CDR3 DNA is TGTGCCAGCAGTGCGGACAGTGGGACTGAAGCTTTCTTT.